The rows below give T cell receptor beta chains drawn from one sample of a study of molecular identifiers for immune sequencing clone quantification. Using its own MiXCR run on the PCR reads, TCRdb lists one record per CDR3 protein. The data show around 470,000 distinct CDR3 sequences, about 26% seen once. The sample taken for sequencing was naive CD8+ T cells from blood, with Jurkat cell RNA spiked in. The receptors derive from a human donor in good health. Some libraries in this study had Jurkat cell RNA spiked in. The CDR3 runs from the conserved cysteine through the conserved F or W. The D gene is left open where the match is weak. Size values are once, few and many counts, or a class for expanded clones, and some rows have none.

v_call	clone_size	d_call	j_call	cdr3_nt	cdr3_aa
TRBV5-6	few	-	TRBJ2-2	TGTGCCAGCAGCTGGGGAGGATTGGGCGGGGAGCTGTTTTTT	CASSWGGLGGELFF
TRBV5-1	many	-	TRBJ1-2	TGCGCCAGCAGCTTGGAAGGGTATGGCTACACCTTC	CASSLEGYGYTF
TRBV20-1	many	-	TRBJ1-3	TGCAGTGCTAGAGATATAAGGGGCACTGGAAACACCATATATTTT	CSARDIRGTGNTIYF
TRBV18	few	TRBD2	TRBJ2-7	TGTGCCAGCTCACGGACTAGCGGGTACTACGAGCAGTACTTC	CASSRTSGYYEQYF
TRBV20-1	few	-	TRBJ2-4	TGCAGTGCTAGATCCGGCTACTTAGCCAAAAACATTCAGTACTTC	CSARSGYLAKNIQYF
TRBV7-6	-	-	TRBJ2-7	TGTGCCAGCAGCTTAGTGGCAGGGGAGGGGTCCGAGCGGTACTTC	CASSLVAGEGSERYF
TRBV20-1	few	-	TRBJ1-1	TGCAGTGCTAGAGTACCTGACAGGTCGGGCACTGAAGCTTTCTTT	CSARVPDRSGTEAFF
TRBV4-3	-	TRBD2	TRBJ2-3	TGCGCCAGCAGCCAAGATTGGACTAGCGGGGGGGCCTCTAGCACAGATACGCAGTATTTT	CASSQDWTSGGASSTDTQYF
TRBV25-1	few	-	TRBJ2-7	TGTGCCAGCAGTGAATGGCCCCAGGGGTTAGGGGAGCAGTACTTC	CASSEWPQGLGEQYF
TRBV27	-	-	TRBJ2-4	TGTGCCAGCAAATACCGAGGAGGAGATGAAGCCAAAAACATTCAGTACTTC	CASKYRGGDEAKNIQYF
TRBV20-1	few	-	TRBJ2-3	TGCAGTGCTAGAGATCTTACGGCTAGCACAGATACGCAGTATTTT	CSARDLTASTDTQYF
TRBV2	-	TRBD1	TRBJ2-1	TGTGCCAGCAGAACCCCCACAGGGGATTGGGAGCAGTTCTTC	CASRTPTGDWEQFF
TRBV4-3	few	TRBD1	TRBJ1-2	TGCGCCAGCAGCCAAGATTTGGACAGGGCAATTGGCTACACCTTC	CASSQDLDRAIGYTF
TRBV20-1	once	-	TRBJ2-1	TGCAGTGCCCGGCGGGACCATTTCTCCTACAATGAGCAGTTCTTC	CSARRDHFSYNEQFF
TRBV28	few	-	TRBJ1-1	TGTGCCAGCAGTCAGGGACGGCTCATGAACACTGAAGCTTTCTTT	CASSQGRLMNTEAFF
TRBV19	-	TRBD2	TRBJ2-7	TGTGCCAGTAGTATAGCTCTAGCGGGGGGAACCTCCTACGAGCAGTACTTC	CASSIALAGGTSYEQYF
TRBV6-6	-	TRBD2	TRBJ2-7	TGTGCCAGCAGTCCCGAGACTAGCCCCTCCTACGAGCAGTACTTC	CASSPETSPSYEQYF
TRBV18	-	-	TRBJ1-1	TGTGCCAGCTCACCATCCTTACAGCTGAACACTGAAGCTTTCTTT	CASSPSLQLNTEAFF
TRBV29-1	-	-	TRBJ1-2	TGCAGCGCTGAGGCAGGGATGTACTATGGCTACACCTTC	CSAEAGMYYGYTF
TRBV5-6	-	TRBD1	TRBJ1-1	TGTGCCAGCTGTAAAACAGGGGGCACTGAAGCTTTCTTT	CASCKTGGTEAFF